In its sample, the clone carrying this TCR beta chain was seen a few times. The source of the sample is a study of beta chain features in type 1 diabetes. Trimming pared 0 bases from V and 8 bases from J, leaving 25 bases between. The CDR3 has 18 residues. Germline values: CDR1 GTSNPN, CDR2 SVGIG (reference sequence). The sequenced template was cDNA made from the entire isolated RNA. Libraries were prepared by immunoSEQ multiplex PCR; TCRdb keeps only in-frame clonotypes and omits some of them. The table has about 230,000 clones, 9.6% seen once. The source material was naive CD4+ T cells from blood. The V call is TRBV30, the J call TRBJ2-2; tentatively, D is TRBD2 (6 bases). This TCR came from a woman between 18 and 29 years old in good health. In DNA, the CDR3 is TGTGCCTGGAGTGTACTAAAGAGTCTGGCCGCGGGGAGGGGGGAGCTGTTTTTT. Protein product: CAWSVLKSLAAGRGELFF.